This TCR beta chain is from a study of cytomegalovirus exposure and HLA in healthy donors (dated 2017 in TCRdb). With respect to the entire study: According to an earlier analysis of 587 of the donors, some 180 million T cells yielded approximately 120 million unique TCR beta sequences and about 300 Gb of sequence data. The study aimed to test whether cataloging public T cell receptors could reveal signatures of past pathogen exposure. Class I and class II HLA loci were covered by the typing at four-digit resolution. The study profiled the T cell repertoires of approximately 700 subjects by immunosequencing and related them to cytomegalovirus serostatus. Genome-wide SNP genotypes for about three fifths of the 666 donors were used in a later genetic analysis, which treated that subset as a discovery cohort. High-throughput TCR immunosequencing, statistical association of individual TCRs with disease status, and machine learning were combined to predict cytomegalovirus infection status. Because of strong linkage in the cohort, four or five DR-DQ haplotypes were treated as single units for association and clustering. Along with the roughly 670-subject first cohort, a separate validation cohort of over a hundred different subjects was used. Of the roughly 390 genotyped donors, less than 85% were placed in the genetic ancestry cluster associated with self-reported Caucasian donors. An early release covering more than 500 HLA-typed donors comprised about 300 gigabases of sequencing data and roughly 85 million unique TCR sequences. Donor age, sex, ethnicity and CMV serostatus were compiled together with the repertoire data. An earlier analysis of around 580 of the donors used high-throughput TCR beta sequencing to judge whether each TCR beta V gene segment behaved as functional or pseudogenic. Across some 400 genotyped donors of the cohort, an average of about 200,000 unique TCR beta nucleotide sequences per donor were sequenced, and roughly 17% of those sequences were non-productive. All discovery cohort repertoires had been generated using a single sequencing platform. Rather than drawing on any new phenotypic data, the later analysis identified candidate immune exposures from TCR beta sequences and the way those sequences occurred across donors. A later analysis re-analyzed previously published TCR beta repertoires from approximately 670 donors and added high-resolution HLA genotyping to study TCR occurrence patterns. The number of donors typed differed by locus, with roughly 629-640 for A, B, C, DRB1 and DQB1, 522 for DQA1, over 600 for DPA1, and approximately 470 for DPB1. Paper-wide results and their limitations: According to a later analysis, TCR association rates differed among HLA loci, with DRB1 alleles showing the most associated TCRs and HLA-C alleles showing the fewest. Specific HLA alleles were associated with 15,000 to 20,000 TCR beta sequences at a false discovery rate of 0.05 in a later analysis. Because HLA typing was unavailable for some donors at each locus, only the typed subset was used in association tests. Only TCR beta chains were sequenced in this cohort, and the absence of alpha or paired-chain data limited detectable features. A few of the identified cytomegalovirus-associated TCR beta chains were confirmed in vitro to be specific for cytomegalovirus antigens. In a later analysis, most CMV-associated TCR beta chains were found to appear HLA-restricted, with HLA associations seemingly driven largely by CMV exposure. In an earlier analysis of roughly 560 of the donors, most TCR beta V segments were observed in productive rearrangements about 87% or about 30% of the time, broadly matching IMGT annotations. Compared with the roughly 720-donor mean, donors in an Asian-associated ancestry cluster had fewer N-insertions in productive TCRs, according to a later genetic analysis. Strong co-occurrence of HLA alleles, especially DR and DQ, made assigning TCR associations to individual alleles difficult. A further reported finding was that TCR beta sequences accurately predicted the HLA-A and HLA-B alleles for most subjects in the first cohort. Correlated functional status among segregating V segments might be attributable to linkage disequilibrium, but an unknown experimental factor could not be ruled out. A later genetic analysis associated a missense DCLRE1C variant with V-gene and J-gene trimming of TCR beta chains, and an independent cohort replicated the association. The only immune exposure information available for the cohort was CMV serostatus. Some IMGT-functional V segments, including TRBV6-2 and TRBV6-3, could not be told apart with the 87-base-pair reads, so those segments were excluded. Roughly uniform sequencing depth across donors was assumed in presence/absence analyses, although this assumption may not hold. The sequencing pipeline was judged likely to have produced a cluster of highly shared sequence variants as a technical artifact. In a later analysis, HLA-associated TCR beta chains showed more clonal expansion and lower generation probabilities than non-associated chains that were equally common. According to the authors, the approach could potentially be generalized to other disease states and immunological phenotypes. A later analysis reported that several top co-occurrence clusters appeared linked to parvovirus B19, influenza, CMV and Epstein-Barr virus. Because counts were too low, about 18 rarely observed V segments, including chromosome 9 orphons, were excluded from the earlier analysis of some 540 of the donors. A total of 150 or so TCR beta chains were listed by the study as associated with cytomegalovirus. While some public TCRs were present in many individuals, most TCR sequences turned up only very rarely across donors. In both the original and validation cohorts, the classifier was reported to diagnose cytomegalovirus status with high specificity and sensitivity.

Library generation was performed with the immunoSEQ multiplex PCR assay. The multiplex PCR relied on a mix of 60 forward primers for TCR Vbeta segments and 13 reverse primers for TCR Jbeta segments. The CDR3 region of rearranged TCR beta genes was amplified from genomic DNA by a multiplex PCR assay. On the Illumina HiSeq System, the amplified TCR beta libraries were sequenced as 87-base-pair reads. On the authors' methods: Across the 600 to 700 repertoires, a later analysis counted some 80 million unique TCR beta chains, some 11 million of which were shared by at least two donors. To remove PCR and sequencing errors, raw reads were error-corrected and collapsed into unique sequences using a nearest-neighbor algorithm that merged closely related sequences. CDR3 sequences were aligned to IMGT reference sequences to assign V, D and J gene segments. For a sequence to be retained, a match of at least six nucleotides to both a V gene segment and a J gene segment was required. A rearrangement counted as productive if the CDR3 had no stop codons and remained in frame with V and J, and every other rearrangement counted as non-productive. CDR3 was defined by IMGT convention, running from the second conserved V-encoded cysteine to the conserved J-encoded phenylalanine. The earlier analysis of 587 of the donors excluded sequences that lacked an unambiguous match to a single V gene segment. In an earlier analysis of approximately 500 of the donors, a V segment was called functional when productive rearrangements were above 56.7%, and segregating when the standard deviation between donors exceeded 5%. A statistical classification framework was developed to diagnose cytomegalovirus status using the catalog of TCR beta chain sequences. In a later analysis, V and J genes were assigned by comparing TCR nucleotide sequences against IMGT/GENE-DB human TR gene sequences. The TCRdist pipeline was used in a later analysis to assign CDR3 sequences and most-parsimonious VDJ recombination scenarios. A later analysis defined each TCR beta chain by its CDR3 amino acid sequence plus V-gene family, and excluded reads lacking a unique V-gene family. To address suspected cross-contamination and a sequencing artifact, a later analysis removed approximately 590 highly shared, low-generation-probability nucleotide sequences. For each public chain, a later analysis derived a clonal expansion index from normalized ranks of inferred template counts within each repertoire. A later analysis computed generation probabilities with a VDJ recombination model fitted to out-of-frame rearrangements, and checked the results against IGoR. A later analysis scored TCR-TCR, TCR-HLA and TCR-CMV co-occurrence with hypergeometric tests, applying a repertoire-size bias correction to TCR pairs. A later analysis estimated false discovery rates by permuting HLA or CMV assignments 20 times. A later analysis grouped co-occurring TCRs with DBSCAN, adding TCRdist sequence similarity when clustering within HLA-allele-positive subsets. For co-occurrence clustering, repertoires with fewer than 30,000 or more than 120,000 public chains were excluded, along with about five repertoires with anomalous nucleotide sharing. Imported from immuneACCESS, the table was reduced by TCRdb to in-frame sequences with V and J called. These copies leave out some clones; in studies compared against another copy, an unresolved V gene accounts for under half, and the cause of the remainder is not known. That table gives V, J and clone size, and the DNA gave D and trimming. Recorded for this sample are roughly 200,000 clones; about 80% of them occurred a single time. Jointly, the top ten make up around 4.3% of the sample.

From cysteine to phenylalanine, the CDR3 is 16 amino acids long. Solely the CDR3 DNA is kept, with 48 bases framed from the first base. Reading the germline V gene (reference sequence) gives CDR1 LNHNV and CDR2 YYDKDF. The junction shows trimming of 3 bases on V and 9 bases on J, and the gene matches do not reach 13 bases of it. The cohort comprised 550 to 700 healthy bone marrow donors. Cohort members were all nominally healthy when sampled, although unrecorded immune exposures were likely present. The donor tested CMV seropositive and was one of the 289 seropositive cohort members. Each donor provided a peripheral blood sample, and peripheral blood mononuclear cells were used for TCR beta sequencing. Genomic DNA was extracted from the blood cell samples with the Qiagen DNeasy Blood Extraction Kit. Turning to this clone: Its antigen target is currently unknown. Per-nucleotide qualities are absent, and no much larger clonotype sits a single base away.

Source material: PBMCs. The chain was built from TRBV15 and TRBJ2-4, with 8 junctional bases fitting TRBD1. The receptor was isolated from a woman in her twenties or thirties in good health and CMV-seropositive. The CDR3 has the sequence CATSRKGSGGMGIQYF. The DNA sequence reads TGTGCCACCAGCAGGAAGGGCTCAGGGGGCATGGGCATTCAGTACTTC.